The TCR beta chain described here comes from a study of radiotherapy plus CTLA-4 blockade in lung cancer. This clone has just a few counts. What it binds is not known. Findings and limits, study-wide: The study found tumor-derived TCR clones expanded in blood after radiotherapy plus ipilimumab.

Generated by immunoSEQ multiplex PCR, the TCRdb table keeps only in-frame clones and is missing some. The data hold 110,000 or so clones, with roughly 80% observed a single time. This clonotype was sampled from a human donor with non-small cell lung cancer who had a partial response to radiotherapy plus ipilimumab. The sample was peripheral blood, taken from a patient treated with radiotherapy plus ipilimumab.

CDR3 coding DNA: TGCGCCAGCAGCTTTAATCCCTACAGGGAGACCGGGGAGCTGTTTTTT. It encodes CASSFNPYRETGELFF. J is TRBJ2-2 and V is TRBV5-1; perhaps TRBD1 as D (6 bases). Deletions cut 2 bases from V and 5 bases from J, with 16 bases between. Germline values: CDR1 SGHRS, CDR2 YFSETQ. CDR3 length: 16 amino acids.